This TCR beta chain was captured by sequencing in a study of cytomegalovirus exposure and HLA in healthy donors. The V segment lost 1 base and the J segment 2 bases; nucleotides outside the gene matches: 14. Germline CDR1 MDHEN, CDR2 SYDVKM. The CDR3 totals 19 residues. 13 Jbeta primers and 60 Vbeta primers were used for the PCR. The assay was immunoSEQ multiplex PCR, and TCRdb's table has in-frame clones only and misses some. There are more than 75,000 clones in the sample; 75% to 90% occur only once, and around 2.3% lies in the top ten. As regards this clone: Its antigen remains unidentified.

Study-wide points: Later, an analysis showed that TCR beta chains associated with HLA were more clonally expanded than others that were equally common. Cytomegalovirus status, reportedly, was diagnosed with high specificity and sensitivity by the classifier. In an earlier analysis, productive rearrangement rates for most beta V segments clustered near 87% or 30%. A later analysis reported that several of the most significant clusters appeared to be linked to common viral pathogens, among them Epstein-Barr virus.

The specimen was PBMCs. This rearrangement joins TRBV28 to TRBJ2-7; 10 nucleotides line up with TRBD1. This receptor was obtained from a man between 18 and 29 years old in good health and CMV-seronegative. CDR3 DNA: TGTGCCAGCAGTTTATCCCGAAGGGCCGGGACAGGGGTAACCTACGAGCAGTACTTC. It yields the protein CASSLSRRAGTGVTYEQYF. Supplemented by reference TRBV28 and TRBJ2-7, the full variable domain reads DVKVTQSSRYLVKRTGEKVFLECVQDMDHENMFWYRQDPGLGLRLIYFSYDVKMKEKGDIPEGYSVSREKKERFSLILESASTNQTSMYLCASSLSRRAGTGVTYEQYFGPGTRLTVT.